This T cell receptor (beta chain) is from a study of T cell responses to AZD1222 COVID-19 vaccine. Trimming removed 4 bases from V and 4 bases from J, with 14 bases in between. The CDR3 has 15 residues. The germline V gene has CDR1 LGHDT and CDR2 YNNKEL (reference sequence). This clone was seen just once. Its antigen is as yet unknown. General study results and limits: Baseline testing showed seropositivity in only a handful of AZD1222 recipients. Dominant CD4 TCR responses targeted spike regions 160-218 and 743-854. Targeting of unmutated variant regions was reportedly seen in nearly half of spike-specific TCRs. There were mostly white British donors and more females than males, and clonal diversity was possibly underestimated.

Sequencing was performed with immunoSEQ multiplex PCR; in TCRdb, only in-frame clones are kept and a portion is missing. This sample has about 270,000 clones; 85% to 95% occur once, and the top ten carry around 0.6%. The receptor was derived from an adult who received the AZD1222 COVID-19 vaccine. The chain has TRBV3-1 (or the pseudogene TRBV3-2) and TRBJ1-3; the D gene is possibly TRBD1 (6 bases). The material was peripheral blood, obtained 28 days after the second AZD1222 dose. In DNA, the CDR3 is TGTGCCAGCAGCCGAGGGGGGAGAGGCGGAAACACCATATATTTT. It is translated as CASSRGGRGGNTIYF.